The rows below give T cell receptor beta chains drawn from one sample of a study of blood T cell repertoires in COVID-19. Measured with immunoSEQ multiplex PCR; TCRdb has only the in-frame clones, and not every one. Of 120,000 to 150,000 clones in the sample, 70% to 85% were seen once. The sample comprised peripheral blood. These receptors were obtained from a human donor in a cohort sampled during active COVID-19. The CDR3 runs from the conserved cysteine through the conserved F or W. A D gene is named only where the DNA matches it firmly. Part of the rows lack a size; the others show once, few, many or a class for expanded clones.

v_gene,abundance,j_gene,d_gene,CDR3aa,CDR3nt
TRBV25-1,.,TRBJ1-5,.,CASSEAGLGQPQHF,TGTGCCAGCAGTGAGGCAGGGTTGGGGCAGCCCCAGCATTTT
TRBV2,.,TRBJ1-1,TRBD1,CASSGQGAMNTEAFF,TGTGCCAGCAGCGGACAGGGGGCCATGAACACTGAAGCTTTCTTT
TRBV6-2/TRBV6-3,.,TRBJ2-1,TRBD2,CASSRSGGAWNEQFF,TGTGCCAGCAGTCGGAGCGGGGGGGCTTGGAATGAGCAGTTCTTC
TRBV24-1,few,TRBJ1-5,.,CATSDPGFDQPQHF,TGTGCCACCAGTGATCCCGGGTTTGATCAGCCCCAGCATTTT
TRBV10-3,.,TRBJ2-5,TRBD2,CAISEEASREGETQYF,TGTGCCATCAGTGAGGAGGCCTCCCGGGAGGGAGAGACCCAGTACTTC
TRBV11-1,few,TRBJ2-1,TRBD2,CASSLLSGGNYNEQFF,TGTGCCAGCAGCTTATTGTCGGGGGGGAACTACAATGAGCAGTTCTTC
TRBV6-1,.,TRBJ2-7,.,CASSERTATGSAFHEQYF,TGTGCCAGCAGTGAAAGGACCGCTACAGGGTCTGCTTTCCACGAGCAGTACTTC
TRBV2,.,TRBJ2-2,TRBD2,CASRGRGLGINTGELFF,TGTGCCAGCAGAGGGCGGGGACTAGGGATTAACACCGGGGAGCTGTTTTTT
TRBV11-2,.,TRBJ2-3,.,CASSLGGGQRDTQYF,TGTGCCAGCAGCTTAGGCGGGGGCCAGCGGGATACGCAGTATTTT
TRBV5-8,.,TRBJ2-1,.,CASSFLAGMSEQFF,TGTGCCAGCAGCTTCCTTGCCGGGATGAGTGAGCAGTTCTTC
TRBV7-2,.,TRBJ2-7,.,CASSLARGPYEQYF,TGTGCCAGCAGCTTAGCCAGGGGTCCCTACGAGCAGTACTTC
TRBV19,.,TRBJ2-7,TRBD1,CASTPTGGIYEQYF,TGTGCCAGTACCCCGACAGGGGGGATCTACGAGCAGTACTTC
TRBV7-2,.,TRBJ1-2,.,CASSLGGTNYGYTF,TGTGCCAGCAGCTTAGGCGGTACTAACTATGGCTACACCTTC
TRBV23-1,.,TRBJ2-7,TRBD1,CASSQSFTVTGGFYEQYF,TGCGCCAGCAGTCAATCGTTCACAGTGACAGGGGGCTTCTACGAGCAGTACTTC
TRBV9,.,TRBJ2-7,.,CASTEETALYEQYF,TGTGCCAGCACCGAGGAGACAGCCCTCTACGAGCAGTACTTC
TRBV7-9,few,TRBJ2-3,TRBD2,CASSFSGGPTDTQYF,TGTGCCAGCAGCTTCAGCGGGGGGCCCACAGATACGCAGTATTTT
TRBV7-7,once,TRBJ2-5,TRBD2,CASSLEVGGTQETQYF,TGTGCTAGCAGCTTAGAGGTCGGGGGGACCCAAGAGACCCAGTACTTC
TRBV10-3,.,TRBJ1-2,.,CAISGGRVGYGYTF,TGTGCCATCAGTGGTGGCAGGGTGGGCTATGGCTACACCTTC
TRBV9,.,TRBJ1-2,TRBD1,CASSARTGETYGYTF,TGTGCCAGCAGCGCCAGGACAGGGGAGACCTATGGCTACACCTTC
TRBV25-1,.,TRBJ1-6,.,CASSFGAINSPLHF,TGTGCCAGCAGTTTTGGGGCGATTAATTCACCCCTCCACTTT
TRBV7-8,.,TRBJ2-7,TRBD2,CASTQTRLAGGSYEQYF,TGTGCCAGCACCCAGACCCGACTAGCGGGGGGAAGTTACGAGCAGTACTTC
TRBV7-9,.,TRBJ2-3,.,CASSSYRQTTDTQYF,TGTGCCAGCAGCTCCTACAGGCAGACCACAGATACGCAGTATTTT
TRBV5-3,.,TRBJ1-2,TRBD1,CARIDNEGARSYGYTF,TGTGCCAGAATCGATAACGAGGGGGCCCGGAGCTATGGCTACACCTTC
TRBV5-1,.,TRBJ1-2,.,CASSLDSPAYGYTF,TGCGCCAGCAGCCTTGATAGCCCAGCCTATGGCTACACCTTC
TRBV6-5,.,TRBJ1-4,.,CASSRVATNEKLFF,TGTGCCAGCAGTCGCGTTGCAACTAATGAAAAACTGTTTTTT
TRBV23-1,.,TRBJ1-6,.,CASSQSNMLAGTNSPLHF,TGCGCCAGCAGTCAATCGAACATGTTGGCAGGCACTAATTCACCCCTCCACTTT
TRBV11-3,.,TRBJ2-2,TRBD2,CASSSERGATNTGELFF,TGTGCCAGCAGCTCAGAGCGGGGGGCTACGAACACCGGGGAGCTGTTTTTT
TRBV11-3,.,TRBJ2-2,TRBD1,CASSWTGEAGELFF,TGTGCCAGCAGTTGGACAGGGGAGGCCGGGGAGCTGTTTTTT
TRBV20-1,once,TRBJ2-7,.,CSLQGREQYF,TGCAGTTTACAGGGACGGGAGCAGTACTTC
TRBV6-6,few,TRBJ2-3,TRBD1,CASRDRGSTDTQYF,TGTGCCAGCAGGGACAGGGGGAGCACAGATACGCAGTATTTT
TRBV9,.,TRBJ1-5,.,CASSATADRGPQHF,TGTGCCAGCAGCGCCACAGCGGACCGGGGGCCCCAGCATTTT
TRBV3-1/TRBV3-2,once,TRBJ1-1,.,CASSQGQYTEAFF,TGTGCCAGCAGCCAAGGACAGTACACTGAAGCTTTCTTT
TRBV6-2/TRBV6-3,.,TRBJ2-1,TRBD1,CASSSRDRVTREQFF,TGTGCCAGCAGTTCGCGGGACAGGGTAACACGGGAGCAGTTCTTC
TRBV6-6,.,TRBJ1-1,.,CASSSEAGGDTEAFF,TGTGCCAGCAGTTCCGAAGCGGGTGGGGACACTGAAGCTTTCTTT
TRBV2,few,TRBJ1-5,TRBD1,CASSSGQGYQPQHF,TGTGCCAGCAGCTCGGGACAGGGGTATCAGCCCCAGCATTTT
TRBV9,.,TRBJ2-7,.,CASSVGGGTGYEQYF,TGTGCCAGCAGCGTAGGTGGGGGGACGGGGTACGAGCAGTACTTC
TRBV19,.,TRBJ1-1,.,CASRQGKVTEAFF,TGTGCCAGTAGACAGGGAAAAGTTACTGAAGCTTTCTTT
TRBV11-3,once,TRBJ2-1,.,CASSINPGTYNEQFF,TGTGCCAGCAGTATTAATCCGGGGACCTACAATGAGCAGTTCTTC
TRBV7-2,.,TRBJ1-4,.,CASSLSPQGNEKLFF,TGTGCCAGCAGCTTAAGTCCCCAGGGGAATGAAAAACTGTTTTTT
TRBV6-2/TRBV6-3,.,TRBJ2-5,TRBD2,CASSNPSHLAGNAETQYF,TGTGCCAGCAGTAATCCTTCCCACTTAGCGGGGAATGCCGAGACCCAGTACTTC
TRBV19,.,TRBJ1-1,.,CASSIGRRENTEAFF,TGTGCCAGTAGTATAGGGCGGCGGGAGAACACTGAAGCTTTCTTT
TRBV6-5,.,TRBJ1-6,TRBD1,CASRRDSPTPLHF,TGTGCCAGCAGAAGGGACAGCCCCACACCCCTCCACTTT
TRBV7-2,.,TRBJ2-5,.,CASSPRGHEETQYF,TGTGCCAGCAGCCCCCGAGGCCATGAAGAGACCCAGTACTTC
TRBV11-2,.,TRBJ2-7,TRBD1,CASRYTGGRGSYEQYF,TGTGCCAGCAGATACACAGGGGGCCGGGGCTCCTACGAGCAGTACTTC
TRBV6-5,.,TRBJ1-6,.,CASSPGRNSPLHF,TGTGCCAGCAGTCCCGGGAGAAATTCACCCCTCCACTTT
TRBV3-1/TRBV3-2,.,TRBJ1-6,.,CASSQDVNRRVRSPLHF,TGTGCCAGCAGCCAAGACGTAAATAGGAGGGTCAGATCACCCCTCCACTTT
TRBV18,.,TRBJ1-5,.,CASSLAPNQPQHF,TGTGCCAGCTCACTGGCCCCGAATCAGCCCCAGCATTTT
TRBV9,.,TRBJ1-1,.,CASNLLGHNFGNTEAFF,TGTGCCAGCAACCTCCTCGGACATAACTTCGGGAACACTGAAGCTTTCTTT
TRBV30,.,TRBJ1-1,.,CAWSVLSSPEAFF,TGTGCCTGGAGTGTACTTTCGAGCCCTGAAGCTTTCTTT
TRBV7-2,.,TRBJ2-7,TRBD2,CASSLAGLAGGEQYF,TGTGCCAGCAGCTTAGCGGGACTAGCGGGGGGCGAGCAGTACTTC
TRBV5-1,.,TRBJ1-1,TRBD1,CASSLPGQPTEAFF,TGCGCCAGCAGCTTACCGGGACAGCCCACTGAAGCTTTCTTT
TRBV2,.,TRBJ1-4,TRBD1,CASLPRTGTNEKLFF,TGTGCCAGCCTTCCACGGACAGGAACTAATGAAAAACTGTTTTTT
TRBV7-8,.,TRBJ1-4,.,CASSLAPVATNEKLFF,TGTGCCAGCAGCTTAGCTCCAGTCGCAACTAATGAAAAACTGTTTTTT
TRBV6-4,.,TRBJ1-1,TRBD1,CASSLDRGSTEAFF,TGTGCCAGCAGCCTCGACAGGGGTTCCACTGAAGCTTTCTTT